This TCR beta chain was obtained from a study of lung T cells in sarcoidosis with Löfgren's syndrome. Whole-study context: Bronchoalveolar lavage fluid in sarcoidosis accumulates CD4+ T cells. General study results and limits: Versus controls, Löfgren's syndrome patients reportedly showed TRAV12-1 and TRBV2 as most expanded. Paired TRAV12-1/TRBV2 TCRs showed CDR3 homology and preferential pairing. Shared TRAV12-1 and TRBV2 CDR3 motifs were reported across several patients.

One entry per CDR3 protein, called by TCRdb with MiXCR from the reads. The data contain 9,000 or so distinct CDR3 sequences, just under 20% of them singletons. A note on this clonotype: Its target is not known. At one end, the junction sequence differs from germline, possibly due to a read error.

This CDR3 spans 15 amino acids. The germline V gene encodes CDR1 SGHTA and CDR2 FQGNSA. This TCR derives from a human donor with sarcoidosis (Löfgren's syndrome or another form), or a control subject (not recorded which). The sequencing input was CD4+ T cells from bronchoalveolar lavage. The genes are TRBV7-2 and TRBJ2-2; D possibly corresponds to TRBD1 (5 bases). CDR3 region: CANSFQGGSTGELFF. The CDR3 DNA sequence: TGTGCCAACAGCTTCCAGGGTGGTAGCACCGGGGAGCTGTTTTTT.